Only one count was recorded for the clone carrying this T cell receptor beta chain. The antigen remains undetermined. Germline V gives CDR1 LNHDA, CDR2 SQIVND (reference sequence). The CDR3 is made up of 16 amino acids. The V gene end was trimmed by 3 bases and the J gene end by 8 bases; junction bases not matched to a gene: 15. Using immunoSEQ multiplex PCR, the repertoire was profiled, and TCRdb retains in-frame clones only, with some absent. The sample includes about 99,000 clones, roughly 95% of them seen just once. This specimen belongs to a study of OX40 agonist ivuxolimab in advanced cancers. Study-level results: At 0.1 to 3.0 mg/kg and by week 6, clonal expansion occurred in CD4+ and CD8+ blood T cells.

This material consisted of CD4+ or CD8+ T cells sorted from blood, taken in a trial of the OX40 agonist ivuxolimab. The sequence was obtained from an adult with an advanced solid tumor such as melanoma, head and neck, liver or kidney cancer. The gene calls are TRBV19 and TRBJ1-2, with 7 positions matching TRBD1. CDR3 region: CASSIEEGALLYGYTF. The CDR3 DNA follows: TGTGCCAGTAGTATTGAAGAGGGGGCGCTTTTATACGGCTACACCTTC.